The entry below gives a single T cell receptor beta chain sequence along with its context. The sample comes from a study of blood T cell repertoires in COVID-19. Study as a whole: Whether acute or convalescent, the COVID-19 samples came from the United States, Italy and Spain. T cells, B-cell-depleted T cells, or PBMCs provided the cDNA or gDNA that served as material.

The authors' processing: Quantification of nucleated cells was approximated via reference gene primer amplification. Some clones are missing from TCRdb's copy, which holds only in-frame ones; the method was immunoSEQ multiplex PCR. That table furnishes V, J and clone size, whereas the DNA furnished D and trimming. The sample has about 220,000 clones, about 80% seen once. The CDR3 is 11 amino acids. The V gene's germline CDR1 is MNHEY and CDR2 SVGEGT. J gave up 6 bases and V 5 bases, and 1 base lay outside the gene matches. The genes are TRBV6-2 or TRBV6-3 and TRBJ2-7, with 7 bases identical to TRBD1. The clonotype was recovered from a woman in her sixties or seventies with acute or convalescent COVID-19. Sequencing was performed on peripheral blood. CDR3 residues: CASSRQGEQYF. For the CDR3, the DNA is TGTGCCAGCAGTAGACAGGGCGAGCAGTACTTC.